Following are 18 T cell receptor beta chains from one sample sequenced in a study of CD8 T cells in Susac syndrome. Reverse transcription of about 0.45 to 1 ug RNA was performed with random hexamers. Each CDR3 protein gets one entry after TCRdb re-called the immunoSEQ multiplex PCR reads with MiXCR. The sample includes fewer than 80,000 distinct CDR3 sequences, over 85% of them seen just once. Sequences were obtained from CD8+ T cells from PBMCs. The receptors originated from a human donor with multiple sclerosis.

The chain carries TRBV27 and TRBJ1-2; D might be TRBD1 (5 bases). Germline V gene lookup returns CDR1 MNHEY and CDR2 SMNVEV (reference sequence). The V end was cut by 3 bases, the J end by 7 bases, with 12 bases between. The CDR3 loop spans 13 amino acids. CDR3 sequence reads: CASSFAGPVGYTF. The DNA for the CDR3 is TGTGCCAGCAGTTTCGCGGGGCCGGTTGGCTACACCTTC.

This clonotype was observed once. The V gene is TRBV27, the J gene TRBJ2-7; 12 bases line up with TRBD2. Per germline, CDR1 MNHEY and CDR2 SMNVEV (reference sequence). The CDR3 totals 15 residues. The junction had 6 bases not matched to a gene; V was cut back by 5 bases and J by 4 bases. CDR3 DNA sequence: TGTGCCAGCAGTCCTAGACTAGCGGGAGATTACGAGCAGTACTTC. This sequence encodes CASSPRLAGDYEQYF.

The V call is TRBV5-4, the J call TRBJ2-1; possible D gene TRBD1, 5 bases. Germline V CDR1 and CDR2: SGHNT, YYREEE (reference sequence). V was trimmed by 4 bases and J by 2 bases, leaving 16 bases between them. There are 16 residues in the CDR3. The CDR3 DNA is TGTGCCAGCAGCCCGCGTGGGGCTATGGCCTACAATGAGCAGTTCTTC. It encodes CASSPRGAMAYNEQFF.

The chain has TRBV7-9 and TRBJ2-6; 8 bases are a match to TRBD2. The CDR3 consists of 19 residues. Germline CDR1 SEHNR, CDR2 FQNEAQ (reference sequence). V trimming: 4 bases; J trimming: 3 bases; junction bases outside the gene matches: 14. CDR3 region: CASSYPAGPGGVGANVLTF. CDR3 coding DNA: TGTGCCAGCAGCTACCCGGCCGGGCCGGGAGGGGTTGGGGCCAACGTCCTGACTTTC.

This clonotype appeared once. V and J are TRBV29-1 and TRBJ2-1; TRBD1 might be the D (6 bases). This CDR3 comprises 18 residues. From germline, CDR1 is SQVTM and CDR2 ANQGSEA. Trimming stripped 3 bases from V and 0 bases from J, with 21 bases between. CDR3 DNA: TGCAGCGTTGAGGGCGTACCGGGACACCAGAGCTCCTACAATGAGCAGTTCTTC. It translates to CSVEGVPGHQSSYNEQFF.

The genes are TRBV20-1 and TRBJ2-7; D unclear. Germline V gene data show CDR1 as DFQATT and CDR2 as SNEGSKA (reference sequence). V dropped 7 bases and J dropped 0 bases, with 13 bases sitting between them. The CDR3 is 13 amino acids. The CDR3 loop reads CSGTPGNSYEQYF. The CDR3 DNA reads TGCAGTGGTACACCAGGAAACTCCTACGAGCAGTACTTC.

In nucleotides, the CDR3 is TGTGCCAGCAGCTTAGCGTCAGGGGGCCCAGATACGCAGTATTTT. This sequence encodes CASSLASGGPDTQYF. This chain uses TRBV7-9 with TRBJ2-3; 8 nucleotides match TRBD1. The V and J ends lost 0 bases and 4 bases, in that order; junction bases with no gene match: 3. There are 15 residues in the CDR3. The V gene's germline CDR1 is SEHNR and CDR2 FQNEAQ (reference sequence).

The chain links TRBV6-2 or TRBV6-3 to TRBJ2-3, with D unresolved. Trimming pared 2 bases from V and 2 bases from J, leaving 8 bases between. The CDR3 spans 14 residues. Germline V gene data show CDR1 as MNHEY and CDR2 as SVGEGT. The CDR3 is CASSYDEFTDTQYF. The CDR3 DNA is TGTGCCAGCAGTTACGATGAGTTCACAGATACGCAGTATTTT.

The rearrangement links TRBV29-1 to TRBJ2-7; a weak D match, TRBD2 (5 bases). CDR1 and CDR2 (germline): SQVTM, ANQGSEA. This CDR3 comprises 13 residues. V lost 7 bases to trimming and J lost 3 bases, with 16 bases between them. The CDR3 reads CSASDLRGYEQYF. As DNA, the CDR3 is TGCAGCGCCTCGGACCTCCGGGGCTACGAGCAGTACTTC.

The chain employs TRBV27 and TRBJ2-7, with D unclear. The CDR3 contains 13 residues. V was clipped by 6 bases and J by 2 bases, with 11 bases between them. CDR1 is MNHEY, CDR2 SMNVEV, per germline (reference sequence). The DNA of the CDR3 is TGTGCCAGCAGCCGTGACTTCCCCTACGAGCAGTACTTC. Its protein is CASSRDFPYEQYF.

This chain connects TRBV27 to TRBJ2-7; TRBD1 matches at 7 bases. With V trimmed by 6 bases and J by 6 bases, 5 bases remained unmatched. The germline V gene encodes CDR1 MNHEY and CDR2 SMNVEV (reference sequence). CDR3 size: 12 residues. The CDR3 spells CASSLTGAEQYF. CDR3 DNA sequence: TGTGCCAGCAGCCTAACAGGGGCCGAGCAGTACTTC.

The V and J genes are TRBV7-3 and TRBJ2-5, with 7 positions matching TRBD1. CDR1 and CDR2 from the germline V gene are SGHTA and FQGTGA. The J segment lost 3 bases and the V segment lost 3 bases, leaving 7 bases of the junction unmatched. CDR3 length: 15 amino acids. CDR3: CASSLAGTDKETQYF. The CDR3 DNA is TGTGCCAGCAGCTTGGCCGGGACAGATAAAGAGACCCAGTACTTC.

This rearrangement joins TRBV30 to TRBJ2-2; the match to TRBD2 covers 9 bases. This CDR3 contains 16 residues. Trimming took 4 bases from V and 3 from J; bases not matched to a gene: 9. CDR1 and CDR2 (germline): GTSNPN, SVGIG (reference sequence). The CDR3 DNA follows: TGTGCCTGGACTCATAAAGAGCGGGGGGACACCGGGGAGCTGTTTTTT. Translating gives CAWTHKERGDTGELFF.

The CDR3 protein is CASSVLAGDTDTQYF. The CDR3 DNA reads as TGTGCCAGCAGCGTTCTAGCGGGGGACACAGATACGCAGTATTTT. J is TRBJ2-3 and V is TRBV9, with 10 positions matching TRBD2. Trimming removed 2 bases from V and 2 bases from J; junction bases left unmatched: 2. Germline assignment: CDR1 SGDLS and CDR2 YYNGEE. This CDR3 spans 15 amino acids.

This clonotype has a single count. The V call is TRBV20-1, the J call TRBJ1-2; D gene ambiguous. V lost 6 bases to trimming and J lost 0 bases, with 14 bases between them. Per the germline V gene, CDR1 is DFQATT and CDR2 is SNEGSKA (reference sequence). The CDR3 runs 14 residues. The CDR3 DNA follows: TGCAGTGCGCGGACGGAACCCGCTAACTATGGCTACACCTTC. Translating gives CSARTEPANYGYTF.

V and J are TRBV20-1 and TRBJ2-1; no clear D gene. This CDR3 has 14 residues. In germline, CDR1 is DFQATT, CDR2 SNEGSKA (reference sequence). Between the trimmed V and J ends, which lost 4 bases and 0 bases, there was a span of 10 bases. The chain's CDR3 is CSANIPSSYNEQFF. The CDR3 DNA reads as TGCAGTGCTAATATTCCGAGCTCCTACAATGAGCAGTTCTTC.

The chain employs TRBV5-1 and TRBJ1-6, with TRBD1 as a possible D gene (6 bases). V lost 1 base and J lost 7, with 12 bases in between. The CDR3 consists of 15 residues. Germline-derived CDR1 and CDR2 are SGHRS and YFSETQ. CDR3 DNA sequence: TGCGCCAGCAGCTTGCAGGACAGCGAGAATTCACCCCTCCACTTT. Protein sequence: CASSLQDSENSPLHF.

This clonotype was recorded only once. The V gene is TRBV7-6, the J gene TRBJ2-1; 8 positions match TRBD1. The J segment lost 8 bases and the V segment lost 3 bases, leaving 9 bases of the junction unmatched. The CDR3 sequence is 15 residues long. Germline V gene sequence: CDR1 SGHVS, CDR2 FNYEAQ. The CDR3 spells CASSFGQGFRHEQFF. CDR3 DNA sequence: TGTGCCAGCAGCTTTGGACAGGGCTTTCGGCATGAGCAGTTCTTC. The complete variable domain, with remaining parts taken from reference TRBV7-6 and TRBJ2-1, reads GAGVSQSPRYKVTKRGQDVALRCDPISGHVSLYWYRQALGQGPEFLTYFNYEAQQDKSGLPNDRFSAERPEGSISTLTIQRTEQRDSAMYRCASSFGQGFRHEQFFGPGTRLTVL.